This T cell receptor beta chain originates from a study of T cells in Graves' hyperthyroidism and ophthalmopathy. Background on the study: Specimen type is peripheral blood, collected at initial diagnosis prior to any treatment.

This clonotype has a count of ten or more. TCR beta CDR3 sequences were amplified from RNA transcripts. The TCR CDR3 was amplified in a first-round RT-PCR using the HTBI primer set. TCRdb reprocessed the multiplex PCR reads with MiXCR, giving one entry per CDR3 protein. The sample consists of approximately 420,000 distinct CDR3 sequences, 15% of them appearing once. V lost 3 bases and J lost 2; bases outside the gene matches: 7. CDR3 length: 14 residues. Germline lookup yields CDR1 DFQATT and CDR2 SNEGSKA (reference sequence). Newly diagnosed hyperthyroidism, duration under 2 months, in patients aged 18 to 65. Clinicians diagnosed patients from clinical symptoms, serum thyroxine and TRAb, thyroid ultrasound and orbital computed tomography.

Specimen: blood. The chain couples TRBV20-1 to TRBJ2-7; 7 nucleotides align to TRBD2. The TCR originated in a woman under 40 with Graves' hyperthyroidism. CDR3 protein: CSARGIAGPYEQYF. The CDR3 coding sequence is TGCAGTGCTAGGGGGATAGCGGGTCCCTACGAGCAGTACTTC.